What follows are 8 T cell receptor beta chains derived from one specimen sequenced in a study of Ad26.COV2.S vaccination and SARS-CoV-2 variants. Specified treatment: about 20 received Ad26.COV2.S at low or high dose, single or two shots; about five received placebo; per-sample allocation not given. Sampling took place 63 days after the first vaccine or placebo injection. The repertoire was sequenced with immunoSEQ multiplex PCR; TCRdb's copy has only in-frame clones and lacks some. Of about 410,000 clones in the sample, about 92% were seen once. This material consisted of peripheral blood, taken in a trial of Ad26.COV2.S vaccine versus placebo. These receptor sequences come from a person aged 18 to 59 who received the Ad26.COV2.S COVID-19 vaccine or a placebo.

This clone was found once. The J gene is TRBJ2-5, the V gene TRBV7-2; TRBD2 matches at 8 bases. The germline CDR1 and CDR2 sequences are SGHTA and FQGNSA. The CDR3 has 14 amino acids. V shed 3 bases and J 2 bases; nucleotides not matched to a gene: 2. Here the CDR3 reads CASSFGGVQETQYF. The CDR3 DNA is TGTGCCAGCAGCTTCGGGGGGGTACAAGAGACCCAGTACTTC.

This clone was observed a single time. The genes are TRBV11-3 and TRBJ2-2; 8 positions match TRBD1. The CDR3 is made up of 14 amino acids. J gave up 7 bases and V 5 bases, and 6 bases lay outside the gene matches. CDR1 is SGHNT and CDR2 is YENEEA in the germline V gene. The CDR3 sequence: CASSVRTGRGELFF. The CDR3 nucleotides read TGTGCCAGCAGCGTACGGACAGGGCGCGGGGAGCTGTTTTTT.

CDR3 protein: CASSLSRTSGVGYEQYF. In nucleotides, the CDR3 is TGTGCCAGCAGTCTATCTCGGACTAGCGGGGTAGGCTACGAGCAGTACTTC. The V and J genes are TRBV28 and TRBJ2-7, with 12 bases lining up with TRBD2. V lost 5 bases, J lost 3 bases, and 11 bases stayed unmatched. The germline V gene has CDR1 MDHEN and CDR2 SYDVKM. The CDR3 covers 17 residues.

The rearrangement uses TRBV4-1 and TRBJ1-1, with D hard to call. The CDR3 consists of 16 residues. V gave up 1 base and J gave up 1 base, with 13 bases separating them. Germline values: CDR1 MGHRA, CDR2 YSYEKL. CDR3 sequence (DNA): TGCGCCAGCAGCCAAGGACGGAGGGATCGGAACACTGAAGCTTTCTTT. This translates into CASSQGRRDRNTEAFF.

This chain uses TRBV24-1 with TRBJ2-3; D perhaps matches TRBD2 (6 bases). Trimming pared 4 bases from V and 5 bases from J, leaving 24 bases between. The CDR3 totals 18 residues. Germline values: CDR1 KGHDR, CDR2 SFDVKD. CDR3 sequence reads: CATSDPLFRTKEKDTQYF. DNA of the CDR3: TGTGCCACCAGTGACCCCCTATTCCGGACTAAAGAAAAAGATACGCAGTATTTT.

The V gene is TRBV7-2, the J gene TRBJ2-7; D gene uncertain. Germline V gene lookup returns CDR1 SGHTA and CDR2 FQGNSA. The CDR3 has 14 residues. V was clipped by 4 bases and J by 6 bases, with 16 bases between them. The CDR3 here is CASSSTFPSSEQYF. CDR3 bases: TGTGCCAGCAGCTCGACCTTCCCCTCTTCCGAGCAGTACTTC.

CDR3 DNA: TGTGCCAGTAGATGGGGCGGGCGGTATAGCAATCAGCCCCAGCATTTT. Translation: CASRWGGRYSNQPQHF. The chain joins TRBV19 to TRBJ1-5; D possibly corresponds to TRBD1 (5 bases). The CDR3 has 16 residues. Germline V gene data show CDR1 as LNHDA and CDR2 as SQIVND (reference sequence). V was clipped by 6 bases and J by 0 bases, with 15 bases between them.

CDR3 sequence: CASSIRGLAVSYNEQFF. The CDR3 DNA reads TGTGCCAGTAGTATTCGGGGACTAGCGGTCTCCTACAATGAGCAGTTCTTC. J is TRBJ2-1 and V is TRBV19; 11 bases fit TRBD2. V was pared by 3 bases and J by 0 bases, with 4 bases of the junction left unmatched. This CDR3 region has 17 residues. From germline, CDR1 is LNHDA and CDR2 SQIVND (reference sequence).